This T cell receptor (beta chain) was documented in a study of blood T cell repertoires in COVID-19. In the study overall: The origin of the acute and convalescent COVID-19 samples was the United States, Italy and Spain.

Some clones are missing from TCRdb's copy, which holds only in-frame ones; the method was immunoSEQ multiplex PCR. This sample carries tens of thousands of clones, over 80% of them seen once, and the ten largest clones take approximately 14%. The V segment lost 5 bases and the J segment 0 bases; nucleotides outside the gene matches: 6. Germline CDR1 is LNHDA and CDR2 is SQIVND (reference sequence). There are 15 residues in the CDR3. The clonotype originates from a woman between 25 and 40 years old in a cohort sampled during active COVID-19. V usage is TRBV19 and J usage is TRBJ2-7, with 8 bases aligning to TRBD2. Sequencing was performed on peripheral blood. The CDR3 sequence: CASSVSGASSYEQYF. CDR3 nucleotide sequence: TGTGCCAGTAGTGTTAGCGGGGCAAGCTCCTACGAGCAGTACTTC.